This T cell receptor beta chain was sequenced for a study of cytomegalovirus exposure and HLA in healthy donors. This CDR3 comprises 18 residues. The germline CDR1 and CDR2 sequences are ENHRY and SYGVKD. With 0 bases clipped from V and 1 base from J, the junction kept 10 bases outside the gene matches. PCR amplification relied on 60 Vbeta primers (plus 13 Jbeta primers). Here immunoSEQ multiplex PCR was the method, and the copy in TCRdb shows in-frame clones only, minus some. The sample records roughly 190,000 clones, 82% being singletons. The TCR sequence derives from a woman aged 18-29 years in good health and CMV-seronegative. The chain combines TRBV10-3 with TRBJ2-3; 7 bases fit TRBD2. The material sequenced was PBMCs. This CDR3 reads CAISESRASGGGTDTQYF. In DNA form, the CDR3 reads TGTGCCATCAGTGAGTCCCGGGCTAGCGGAGGGGGCACAGATACGCAGTATTTT.